The 3 T cell receptor beta chains presented below share a single source sample, sequenced in a study of shared clonotypes between healthy human individuals. Some clones are missing from TCRdb's copy, which holds only in-frame ones; the method was immunoSEQ multiplex PCR. The sample carries millions of clones, 95% recorded once. The sample comprised naive CD4+ T cells sorted from blood. Subset noted: CD45RA+ positively selected. These receptors were obtained from a man aged 18-30 years in good health.

The rearrangement links TRBV6-1 to TRBJ1-6; possibly TRBD1 for D (5 bases). V lost 3 bases, J lost 10 bases, and 16 bases lay in between. From germline, CDR1 is MNHNS and CDR2 SASEGT. This CDR3 region has 15 residues. The CDR3 region has the DNA TGTGCCAGCAGTGAGTTGTGGGGGGGAAACTCACCCCTCCACTTT. Protein product: CASSELWGGNSPLHF.

V gene TRBV11-3 combines with J gene TRBJ2-5; 10 bases line up with TRBD1. The germline V gene has CDR1 SGHNT and CDR2 YENEEA. Losses at the gene ends were 1 base for V and 5 bases for J; bases not matched to a gene: 10. The length of the CDR3 is 17 residues. The CDR3 nucleotides read TGTGCCAGCAGCTTAGGGGGACAGGGGATATTTGGGGAGACCCAGTACTTC. This sequence encodes CASSLGGQGIFGETQYF.

This chain joins TRBV5-4 and TRBJ1-2, with D unresolved. The germline V gene encodes CDR1 SGHNT and CDR2 YYREEE (reference sequence). V lost 2 bases and J 5 bases, leaving 10 bases between the germline ends. The CDR3 loop spans 13 amino acids. This CDR3 reads CASSFITGYGYTF. CDR3 DNA: TGTGCCAGCAGCTTTATCACGGGGTATGGCTACACCTTC. The entire variable domain, with the rest obtained from reference TRBV5-4 and TRBJ1-2, is as follows: ETGVTQSPTHLIKTRGQQVTLRCSSQSGHNTVSWYQQALGQGPQFIFQYYREEENGRGNFPPRFSGLQFPNYSSELNVNALELDDSALYLCASSFITGYGYTFGSGTRLTVV.